Presented here are 23 T cell receptor beta chains from one specimen sequenced in a study of T cell repertoires in cytomegalovirus infection. TCRdb itself ran the reads through MiXCR, one entry per CDR3 protein. Of roughly 310,000 distinct CDR3 sequences listed, roughly 17% are singletons. The sequenced material came from PBMCs. The receptors here all came from a human donor in good health (CMV status not recorded). Some clones in this sample may be carry-over from other donors' samples.

This clonotype was seen at least ten times. The DNA of the CDR3 is TGTGCCAGCAGCCAAGATCATCGGCCGGGCATCCCCCCCACAGATACGCAGTATTTT. As protein: CASSQDHRPGIPPTDTQYF. The genes are TRBV14 and TRBJ2-3; unclear D gene. This CDR3 is 19 amino acids long. The germline V and J ends were trimmed by 0 bases and 2 bases, with 21 bases remaining between them. CDR1 and CDR2 from the germline V gene are SGHDN and FVKESK.

This clonotype was seen repeatedly, ten times or more. The rearrangement joins TRBV7-8 to TRBJ1-5, with TRBD1 identical over 8 bases. The CDR3 runs 14 residues. Trimming took 5 bases from V and 7 from J; bases not matched to a gene: 7. The germline CDR1 and CDR2 sequences are SGHVS and FQNEAQ. Here the CDR3 DNA reads TGTGCCAGCAGCACGACAGGGGCGCTGCAGCCCCAGCATTTT. This translates into CASSTTGALQPQHF.

This clonotype came up many times. This chain links TRBV7-2 with TRBJ1-5, with no clear D. Per the germline V gene, CDR1 is SGHTA and CDR2 is FQGNSA. Between the trimmed V and J ends, which lost 1 base and 6 bases, there was a span of 7 bases. The length of the CDR3 is 13 residues. DNA of the CDR3: TGTGCCAGCAGCTTAGGAGGAAGTCAGCCCCAGCATTTT. Encoded protein: CASSLGGSQPQHF.

A word on this clonotype: The junction differs from germline at one of its ends, possibly a read error. The CDR3 loop is CAISWGQGGDSPLHF. For the CDR3, the DNA is TGTGCCATCAGCTGGGGACAGGGAGGCGATTCACCCCTCCACTTT. The rearrangement links TRBV15 to TRBJ1-6; 9 bases are shared with TRBD1. CDR3 length equals 15 residues. Germline V gene sequence: CDR1 LNHNV, CDR2 YYDKDF (reference sequence).

Ten or more counts support this clonotype. This rearrangement joins TRBV2 to TRBJ2-1; D gene unclear. This CDR3 contains 12 residues. Germline V CDR1 and CDR2: SNHLY, FYNNEI. The V end was cut by 6 bases, the J end by 3 bases, with 6 bases between. For the CDR3, the DNA is TGTGCCAGCAGCCAGAACTACAATGAGCAGTTCTTC. Translated: CASSQNYNEQFF. Together with reference TRBV2 and TRBJ2-1, the CDR3 gives the full variable domain: EPEVTQTPSHQVTQMGQEVILRCVPISNHLYFYWYRQILGQKVEFLVSFYNNEISEKSEIFDDQFSVERPDGSNFTLKIRSTKLEDSAMYFCASSQNYNEQFFGPGTRLTVL.

This clonotype was observed many times. V gene TRBV7-2 combines with J gene TRBJ1-5, with 8 bases lining up with TRBD1. Germline V gene lookup returns CDR1 SGHTA and CDR2 FQGNSA. The CDR3 sequence is 13 residues long. The V and J ends lost 4 bases and 6 bases, in that order; junction bases with no gene match: 2. In nucleotides, the CDR3 is TGTGCCAGCAGCTACAGGGGGAGTCAGCCCCAGCATTTT. Amino acid sequence: CASSYRGSQPQHF.

This clonotype was detected many times. The gene calls are TRBV10-3 and TRBJ2-7; 10 bases map to TRBD1. V lost 10 bases, J lost 3 bases, and 12 bases stayed unmatched. The CDR3 is made up of 15 amino acids. Germline CDR1 ENHRY, CDR2 SYGVKD. As DNA, the CDR3 is TGTGCCAGCACGGCCGGGACAGGGGAAGGCTACGAGCAGTACTTC. It encodes CASTAGTGEGYEQYF.

This clonotype showed up just a few times. CDR3 region: CASESGTSNTGELFF. Here the CDR3 DNA reads TGTGCCAGCGAATCAGGGACCTCGAACACCGGGGAGCTGTTTTTT. The chain joins TRBV2 to TRBJ2-2, with D perhaps assigned TRBD1 or TRBD2 (5 bases each). V lost 8 bases and J 0 bases, leaving 13 bases between the germline ends. The CDR3 loop spans 15 amino acids. The germline gives CDR1 SNHLY, CDR2 FYNNEI.

The rearrangement joins TRBV7-9 to TRBJ2-2, with no clear D. The germline CDR1 and CDR2 sequences are SEHNR and FQNEAQ (reference sequence). This CDR3 has 15 residues. The V and J ends lost 3 bases and 2 bases respectively, with 10 bases between them. CDR3 sequence (DNA): TGTGCCAGCAGCTTGTTCGACGGAAACACCGGGGAGCTGTTTTTT. This sequence encodes CASSLFDGNTGELFF.

The chain is built from TRBV19 and TRBJ1-2; maybe TRBD1 (5 bases). V dropped 3 bases and J dropped 2 bases, with 13 bases sitting between them. The CDR3 consists of 15 residues. Germline V CDR1 and CDR2: LNHDA, SQIVND (reference sequence). The CDR3 protein is CASSMFGGGNYGYTF. DNA of the CDR3: TGTGCCAGTAGTATGTTCGGGGGAGGCAACTATGGCTACACCTTC.

The V gene is TRBV20-1, the J gene TRBJ1-1; D not certain. V was trimmed by 6 bases and J by 0 bases, leaving 11 bases between them. This CDR3 contains 13 residues. Germline V gives CDR1 DFQATT, CDR2 SNEGSKA (reference sequence). CDR3 bases: TGCAGTGCCCCCAAGACGGTGAACACTGAAGCTTTCTTT. The encoded protein is CSAPKTVNTEAFF.

This clonotype was counted many times. The chain combines TRBV7-2 with TRBJ1-3; D gene uncertain. With 2 bases removed from V and 0 bases from J, the gap between germline ends came to 11 bases. CDR3 length: 16 residues. From germline, CDR1 is SGHTA and CDR2 FQGNSA. The CDR3 bases are TGTGCCAGCAGCTTATACGACCCAATCTCTGGAAACACCATATATTTT. This translates into CASSLYDPISGNTIYF.

This rearrangement joins TRBV6-5 to TRBJ1-2, with 9 bases fitting TRBD1. The germline V gene has CDR1 MNHEY and CDR2 SVGAGI. The CDR3 covers 14 residues. J was trimmed by 5 bases and V by 4 bases; bases with no gene match: 5. CDR3 nucleotides: TGTGCCAGCAGTTCTCCCGGGACAGGGTATGGCTACACCTTC. This sequence encodes CASSSPGTGYGYTF.

J is TRBJ2-7 and V is TRBV19; 9 bases map to TRBD1. Trimming cost V 6 bases and J 3 bases; bases outside gene matches: 6. The germline V gene encodes CDR1 LNHDA and CDR2 SQIVND (reference sequence). The CDR3 runs 14 residues. The CDR3 DNA is TGTGCCAGTAGGAACCCGGGACAGGGCTACGAGCAGTACTTC. This translates into CASRNPGQGYEQYF.

This clonotype was seen only a few times. This rearrangement joins TRBV3-1 to TRBJ2-7; TRBD1 might be the D (6 bases). CDR3 size: 15 residues. Trimming removed 0 bases at V and 3 bases at J, with 12 bases between. The V gene's germline CDR1 is LGHDT and CDR2 YNNKEL (reference sequence). CDR3 DNA: TGTGCCAGCAGCCAAGATTCAGGGGCCGGCTACGAGCAGTACTTC. Translating gives CASSQDSGAGYEQYF.

J is TRBJ1-6 and V is TRBV6-1; D is perhaps TRBD1 (5 bases). Looked up from germline, CDR1 is MNHNS and CDR2 is SASEGT. The CDR3 runs 14 residues. V was cut by 2 bases and J by 10 bases, with 12 bases left in between. CDR3 amino acids: CASSEIDSFSPLHF. The CDR3, as DNA: TGTGCCAGCAGTGAAATCGACAGCTTCTCACCCCTCCACTTT.

This clonotype appeared many times. The chain joins TRBV7-8 to TRBJ1-6; D might be TRBD1 (5 bases). Germline values: CDR1 SGHVS, CDR2 FQNEAQ. With 6 bases removed from V and 4 bases from J, the gap between germline ends came to 16 bases. The CDR3 length is 16 residues. For the CDR3, the DNA is TGTGCCAGCAGGGCGGGGCAGACCCTTTATAATTCACCCCTCCACTTT. Translated: CASRAGQTLYNSPLHF.

This rearrangement joins TRBV20-1 to TRBJ2-7, with D perhaps TRBD2 (5 bases). Trimming removed 1 base at V and 5 bases at J, with 9 bases between. The CDR3 is 12 amino acids. Germline values: CDR1 DFQATT, CDR2 SNEGSKA (reference sequence). The CDR3 protein is CSARGSGNEQYF. The CDR3 bases are TGCAGTGCTAGAGGGTCCGGGAACGAGCAGTACTTC.

There are a few counts of this clonotype. The V call is TRBV5-5, the J call TRBJ2-2; the D gene is possibly TRBD2 (5 bases). The CDR3 has 16 residues. Germline V gene sequence: CDR1 SGHKS, CDR2 YYEKEE (reference sequence). Trimming removed 1 base at V and 4 bases at J, with 14 bases between. CDR3 nucleotide sequence: TGTGCCAGCAGCTTGTTACCGGGGTTGGGCACCGGGGAGCTGTTTTTT. Encoded protein: CASSLLPGLGTGELFF.

This clonotype appeared a few times. V gene TRBV20-1 combines with J gene TRBJ1-5, with a weak D call TRBD1 (5 bases). The length of the CDR3 is 15 residues. Germline assignment: CDR1 DFQATT and CDR2 SNEGSKA (reference sequence). V was clipped by 2 bases and J by 0 bases, with 11 bases between them. CDR3 nucleotide sequence: TGCAGTGCTAGACAGGGAATCTATAGCAATCAGCCCCAGCATTTT. Amino acids: CSARQGIYSNQPQHF.

The chain has TRBV10-3 and TRBJ2-2, with a tentative D call TRBD1 (6 bases). CDR3 length: 16 residues. The germline V gene has CDR1 ENHRY and CDR2 SYGVKD. V was cut by 1 base and J by 4 bases, with 13 bases left in between. The CDR3: CAISEFRQGFTGELFF. The CDR3, as DNA: TGTGCCATCAGTGAGTTCAGGCAGGGGTTCACCGGGGAGCTGTTTTTT.

This clonotype was recorded a few times. The gene calls are TRBV9 and TRBJ1-2; 12 nucleotides match TRBD1. Looked up from germline, CDR1 is SGDLS and CDR2 is YYNGEE. CDR3 length: 15 residues. Trimming cost V 2 bases and J 6 bases; bases outside gene matches: 5. CDR3 loop: CASSVGTGGAHGYTF. CDR3 DNA: TGTGCCAGCAGCGTTGGGACAGGGGGCGCGCATGGCTACACCTTC.

This clonotype showed up just a few times. The chain recombines TRBV6-1 with TRBJ1-2; TRBD1 matches at 10 bases. CDR3 length: 15 amino acids. V lost 6 bases, J lost 5 bases, and 9 bases stayed unmatched. In germline, CDR1 is MNHNS, CDR2 SASEGT. As DNA, the CDR3 is TGTGCCAGCAGGCTCCGGGGACAGGGGAAATATGGCTACACCTTC. Translating gives CASRLRGQGKYGYTF.